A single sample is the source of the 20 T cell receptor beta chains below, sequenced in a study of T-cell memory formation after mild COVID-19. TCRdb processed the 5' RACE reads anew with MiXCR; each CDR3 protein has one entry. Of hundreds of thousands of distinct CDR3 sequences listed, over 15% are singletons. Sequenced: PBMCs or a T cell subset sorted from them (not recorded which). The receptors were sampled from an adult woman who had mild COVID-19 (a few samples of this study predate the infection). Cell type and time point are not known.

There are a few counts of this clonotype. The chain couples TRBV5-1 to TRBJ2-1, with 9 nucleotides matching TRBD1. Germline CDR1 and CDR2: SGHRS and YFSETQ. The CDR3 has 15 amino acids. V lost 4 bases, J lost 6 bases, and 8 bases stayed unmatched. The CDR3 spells CASSQARDRVNEQFF. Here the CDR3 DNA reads TGCGCCAGCAGCCAGGCCCGGGACAGGGTCAATGAGCAGTTCTTC.

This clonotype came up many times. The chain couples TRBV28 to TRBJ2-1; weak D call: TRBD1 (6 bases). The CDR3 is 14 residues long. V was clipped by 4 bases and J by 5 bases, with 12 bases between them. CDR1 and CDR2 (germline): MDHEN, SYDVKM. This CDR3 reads CASSSWTDDNEQFF. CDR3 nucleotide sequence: TGTGCCAGCAGTTCGTGGACAGACGACAATGAGCAGTTCTTC.

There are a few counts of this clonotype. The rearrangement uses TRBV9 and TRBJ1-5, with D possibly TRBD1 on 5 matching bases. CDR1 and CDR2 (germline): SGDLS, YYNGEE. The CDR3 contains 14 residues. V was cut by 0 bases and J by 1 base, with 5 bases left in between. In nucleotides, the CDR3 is TGTGCCAGCAGCGTAGAGGGGAGCAATCAGCCCCAGCATTTT. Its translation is CASSVEGSNQPQHF.

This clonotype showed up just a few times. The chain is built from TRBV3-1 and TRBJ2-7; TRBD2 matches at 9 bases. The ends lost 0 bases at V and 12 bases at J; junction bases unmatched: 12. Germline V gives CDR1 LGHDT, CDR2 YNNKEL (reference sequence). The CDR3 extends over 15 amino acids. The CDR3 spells CASSQDPLAGTKRYF. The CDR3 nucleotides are TGTGCCAGCAGCCAAGACCCGCTAGCGGGGACAAAAAGGTACTTC.

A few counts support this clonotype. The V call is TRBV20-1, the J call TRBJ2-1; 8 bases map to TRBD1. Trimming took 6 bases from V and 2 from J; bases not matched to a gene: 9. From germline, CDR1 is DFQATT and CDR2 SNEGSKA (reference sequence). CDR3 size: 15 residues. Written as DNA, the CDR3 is TGCAGTGCCCCCGGGCAGGGGGCGACCTACAATGAGCAGTTCTTC. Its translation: CSAPGQGATYNEQFF.

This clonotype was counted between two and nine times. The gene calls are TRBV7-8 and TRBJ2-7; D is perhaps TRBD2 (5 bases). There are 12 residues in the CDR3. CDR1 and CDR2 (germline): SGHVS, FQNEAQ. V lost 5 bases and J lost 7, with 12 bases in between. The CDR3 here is CASSPTEEEQYF. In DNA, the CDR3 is TGTGCCAGCAGCCCAACGGAGGAAGAGCAGTACTTC.

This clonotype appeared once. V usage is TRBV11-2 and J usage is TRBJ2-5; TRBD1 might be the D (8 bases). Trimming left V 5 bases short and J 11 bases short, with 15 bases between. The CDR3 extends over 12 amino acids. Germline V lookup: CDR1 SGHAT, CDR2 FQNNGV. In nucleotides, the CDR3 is TGTGCCAGCAGCAGACAGGGGAGGGGGCAGTACTTC. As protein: CASSRQGRGQYF.

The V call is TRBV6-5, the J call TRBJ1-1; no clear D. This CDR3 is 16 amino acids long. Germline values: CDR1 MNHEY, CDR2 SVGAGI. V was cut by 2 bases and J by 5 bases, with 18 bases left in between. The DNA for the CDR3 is TGTGCCAGCAGTTACGGAGGGTGGGCCGGTCGGACTGAAGCTTTCTTT. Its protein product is CASSYGGWAGRTEAFF.

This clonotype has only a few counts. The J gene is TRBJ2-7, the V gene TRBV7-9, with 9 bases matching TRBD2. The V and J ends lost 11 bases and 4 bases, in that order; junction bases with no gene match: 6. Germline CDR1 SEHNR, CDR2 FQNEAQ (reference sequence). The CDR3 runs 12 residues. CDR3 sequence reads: CAGGREGYEQYF. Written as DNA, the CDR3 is TGTGCCGGAGGGCGGGAGGGTTACGAGCAGTACTTC.

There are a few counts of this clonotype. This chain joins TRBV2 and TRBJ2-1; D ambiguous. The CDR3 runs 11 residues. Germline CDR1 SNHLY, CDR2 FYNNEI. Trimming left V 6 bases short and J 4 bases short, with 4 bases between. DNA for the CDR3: TGTGCCAGCAGGGCATACAATGAGCAGTTCTTC. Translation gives CASRAYNEQFF.

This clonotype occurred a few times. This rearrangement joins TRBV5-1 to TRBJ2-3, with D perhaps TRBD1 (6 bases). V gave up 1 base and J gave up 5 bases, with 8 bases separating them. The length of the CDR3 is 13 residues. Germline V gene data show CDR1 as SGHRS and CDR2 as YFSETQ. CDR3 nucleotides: TGCGCCAGCAGCTTGACAGGGATAGATACGCAGTATTTT. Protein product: CASSLTGIDTQYF.

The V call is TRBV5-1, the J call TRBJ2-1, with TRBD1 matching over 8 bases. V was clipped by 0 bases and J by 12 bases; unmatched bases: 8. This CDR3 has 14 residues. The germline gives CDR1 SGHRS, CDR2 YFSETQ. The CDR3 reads CASSLETYGTGQFF. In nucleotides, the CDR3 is TGCGCCAGCAGCTTGGAAACTTACGGGACAGGGCAGTTCTTC. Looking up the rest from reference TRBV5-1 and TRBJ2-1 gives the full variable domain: KAGVTQTPRYLIKTRGQQVTLSCSPISGHRSVSWYQQTPGQGLQFLFEYFSETQRNKGNFPGRFSGRQFSNSRSEMNVSTLELGDSALYLCASSLETYGTGQFFGPGTRLTVL.

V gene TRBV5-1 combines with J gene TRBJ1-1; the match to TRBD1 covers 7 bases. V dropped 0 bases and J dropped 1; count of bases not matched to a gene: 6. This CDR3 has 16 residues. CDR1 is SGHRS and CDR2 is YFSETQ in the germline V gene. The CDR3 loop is CASSLGGGVRNTEAFF. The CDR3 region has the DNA TGCGCCAGCAGCTTGGGAGGGGGCGTGAGGAACACTGAAGCTTTCTTT.

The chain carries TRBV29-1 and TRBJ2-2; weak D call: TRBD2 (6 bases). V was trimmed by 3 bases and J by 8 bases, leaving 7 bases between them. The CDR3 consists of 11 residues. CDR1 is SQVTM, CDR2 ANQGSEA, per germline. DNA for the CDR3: TGCAGCGTTGACGGGGGAGGGGAGCTGTTTTTT. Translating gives CSVDGGGELFF.

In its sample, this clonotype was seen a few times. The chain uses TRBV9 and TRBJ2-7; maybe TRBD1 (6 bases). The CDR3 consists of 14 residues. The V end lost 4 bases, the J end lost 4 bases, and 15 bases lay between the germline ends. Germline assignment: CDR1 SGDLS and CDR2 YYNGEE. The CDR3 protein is CASSPGQSTYEQYF. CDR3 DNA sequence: TGTGCCAGCAGCCCAGGACAGTCGACGTACGAGCAGTACTTC.

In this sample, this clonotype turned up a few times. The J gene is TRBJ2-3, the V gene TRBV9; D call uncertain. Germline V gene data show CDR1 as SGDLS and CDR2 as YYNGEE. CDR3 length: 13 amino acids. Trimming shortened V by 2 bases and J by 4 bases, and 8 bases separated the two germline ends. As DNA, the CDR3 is TGTGCCAGCAGCGTTGGGGTTCCAGATACGCAGTATTTT. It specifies CASSVGVPDTQYF.

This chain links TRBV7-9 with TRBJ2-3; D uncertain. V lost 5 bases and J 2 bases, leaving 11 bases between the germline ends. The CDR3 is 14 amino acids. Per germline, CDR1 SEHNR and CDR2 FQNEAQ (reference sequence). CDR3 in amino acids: CASSASGPTDTQYF. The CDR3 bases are TGTGCCAGCAGCGCATCCGGCCCCACAGATACGCAGTATTTT.

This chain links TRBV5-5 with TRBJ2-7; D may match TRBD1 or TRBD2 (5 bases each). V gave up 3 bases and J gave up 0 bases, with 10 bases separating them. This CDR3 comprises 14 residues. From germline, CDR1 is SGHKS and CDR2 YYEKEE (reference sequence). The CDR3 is CASSSLGTSYEQYF. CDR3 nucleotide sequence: TGTGCCAGCAGCTCTTTGGGGACCTCCTACGAGCAGTACTTC.

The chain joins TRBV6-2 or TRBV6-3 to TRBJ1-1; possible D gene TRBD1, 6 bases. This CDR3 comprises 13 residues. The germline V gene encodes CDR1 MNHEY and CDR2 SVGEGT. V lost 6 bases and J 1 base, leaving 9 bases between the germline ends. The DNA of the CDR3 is TGTGCCAGCAGAAACAGGGAGAACACTGAAGCTTTCTTT. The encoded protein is CASRNRENTEAFF.

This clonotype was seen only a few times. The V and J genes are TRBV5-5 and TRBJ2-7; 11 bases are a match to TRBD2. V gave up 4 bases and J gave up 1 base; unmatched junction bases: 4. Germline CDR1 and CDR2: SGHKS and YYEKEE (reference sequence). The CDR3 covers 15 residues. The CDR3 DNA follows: TGTGCCAGCAGCAGCTCTAGCGGGAGGTCCTACGAGCAGTACTTC. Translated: CASSSSSGRSYEQYF.